The entry below describes one T cell receptor (beta chain). Its antigen is not known. These data originate in a study of a mutant IDH1 vaccine in newly diagnosed glioma. Background on the study: Earlier care involved radiotherapy, temozolomide, or both, and the majority received both. General study findings and limits: Variations in leading peripheral T cell clonotypes appeared to have no connection with pseudoprogression.

Some clones are missing from TCRdb's copy, which holds only in-frame ones; the method was immunoSEQ multiplex PCR. The sample consists of some 31,000 clones, approximately 84% of them appearing once. The CDR3 has 15 residues. Trimming took 5 bases from V and 6 from J; bases not matched to a gene: 7. Germline V CDR1 and CDR2: LNHDA, SQIVND (reference sequence). Time point described: week 47, end of study. Doses consisted of 300 ug of mutant IDH1 20-mer peptide each, paired with topical imiquimod. This sequence was found in a man between 25 and 39 years old with glioma. V is TRBV19 and J is TRBJ1-5, with 10 bases that match TRBD1. The sequences come from PBMCs, collected from a glioma patient whose treatment included an IDH1 peptide vaccine. The CDR3 nucleotides read TGTGCCAGTAGTTTTCGACAGGGGGCTTCTCAGCCCCAGCATTTT. Its protein product is CASSFRQGASQPQHF.